This T cell receptor beta chain is from a study of regulatory T cells in long-lasting Graves disease. This clonotype was counted at least ten times. Its antigen is not known. V shed 1 base, J shed 6 bases, and the junction held 16 bases outside the gene matches. Germline CDR1 reads SQVTM; CDR2 reads ANQGSEA. This CDR3 region has 17 residues. In building TCR beta libraries, iRepertoire HTBI primers were used together with Arm-PCR of CDR3 regions. TCRdb re-derived calls from the multiplex PCR reads in MiXCR, one entry per CDR3 protein. The data contain approximately 540,000 distinct CDR3 sequences, 12% of them seen just once; the ten biggest clones take up roughly 8.9%. Points from the study as a whole: It was possible that the small sample size reduced accuracy. Newly diagnosed disease favored TRBV20-1 and TRBJ2-1 over persistent disease.

Time point specified: newly diagnosed GD, antithyroid drugs for less than 3 months. There was RNA extracted from PBMCs, and the TCR library was made from it. The patients included were those that came from an endocrinology department in Xi'an, China. These same records also appear under a second study, on T cells in Graves' hyperthyroidism and ophthalmopathy.

V is TRBV29-1 and J is TRBJ2-3, with 7 nucleotides matching TRBD2. The sequencing used peripheral blood mononuclear cells (PBMCs), collected at new diagnosis, from a patient treated with antithyroid drugs. This sequence originates from a woman aged 30 to 39 with Graves disease. In DNA, the CDR3 is TGCAGCGTTGAAGTACCCTCTGGGAGGGGACCGCCGGATACGCAGTATTTT. Translated, it gives CSVEVPSGRGPPDTQYF.